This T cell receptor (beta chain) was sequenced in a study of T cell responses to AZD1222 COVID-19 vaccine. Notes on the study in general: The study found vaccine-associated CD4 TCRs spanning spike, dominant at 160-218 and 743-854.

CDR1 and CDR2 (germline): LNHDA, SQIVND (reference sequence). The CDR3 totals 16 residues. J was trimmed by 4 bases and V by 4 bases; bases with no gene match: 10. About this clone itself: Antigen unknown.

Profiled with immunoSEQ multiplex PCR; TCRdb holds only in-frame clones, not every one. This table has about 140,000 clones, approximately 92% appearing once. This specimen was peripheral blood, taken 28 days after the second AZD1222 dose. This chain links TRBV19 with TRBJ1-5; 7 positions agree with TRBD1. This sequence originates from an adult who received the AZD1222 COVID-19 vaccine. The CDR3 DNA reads TGTGCCAGTAGTACTCCCCACAGGGGTCTTAATCAGCCCCAGCATTTT. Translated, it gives CASSTPHRGLNQPQHF.